Listed here is a single T cell receptor (beta chain). The assay, immunoSEQ v3.0, was run at survey level. Generated by immunoSEQ multiplex PCR, the TCRdb table keeps only in-frame clones and is missing some. The sample has 15,000 or so clones; 81% are singletons. The data stem from a study of long-term antiretroviral therapy in people with HIV. Turning to the study itself: The earliest samples came about a decade before the 2015 immediate-ART recommendation.

This receptor was obtained from a man between 45 and 60 years old with HIV. The sample in question was unsorted PBMCs, obtained 0.3 years before starting antiretroviral therapy.

CDR3 in amino acids: CASSYRTGGTEAFF. CDR3 nucleotides: TGTGCCAGCAGTTACCGGACAGGGGGCACTGAAGCTTTCTTT. This chain joins TRBV6-5 and TRBJ1-1; 10 bases agree with TRBD1. V was clipped by 2 bases and J by 4 bases; unmatched bases: 1. The CDR3 totals 14 residues. Germline V gene lookup returns CDR1 MNHEY and CDR2 SVGAGI.